This T cell receptor (beta chain) was recovered during a study of T cell responses to AZD1222 COVID-19 vaccine. General observations from the study: Nearly half of the spike-specific TCRs reportedly recognize variant regions that carry no mutations. Clonal diversity was possibly underestimated; the donors were predominantly white British and more often female. Researchers report vaccine-associated CD4 TCRs spanning spike, with dominance at 160-218 and 743-854. Among those given AZD1222, only 5 to 7 were seropositive at baseline.

Details on this clone: The antigen remains undetermined.

Profiled with immunoSEQ multiplex PCR; TCRdb holds only in-frame clones, not every one. The table shows roughly 97,000 clones, with around nine tenths occurring only once. Germline V gene lookup returns CDR1 SGHRS and CDR2 YFSETQ. The V end lost 0 bases, the J end lost 4 bases, and 13 bases lay between the germline ends. The CDR3 consists of 16 residues. This chain connects TRBV5-1 to TRBJ1-4; the D gene is possibly TRBD1 (6 bases). This receptor was identified in an adult who received the MenACWY meningococcal vaccine as a control. Sequencing used peripheral blood, obtained 28 days after the second dose of the MenACWY control vaccine. CDR3 loop: CASSLGQGIGNEKLFF. The DNA of the CDR3 is TGCGCCAGCAGCTTGGGGCAGGGGATCGGTAATGAAAAACTGTTTTTT. The full variable domain, with the rest looked up from reference TRBV5-1 and TRBJ1-4, is KAGVTQTPRYLIKTRGQQVTLSCSPISGHRSVSWYQQTPGQGLQFLFEYFSETQRNKGNFPGRFSGRQFSNSRSEMNVSTLELGDSALYLCASSLGQGIGNEKLFFGSGTQLSVL.